This TCR beta chain emerged from a study of OX40 agonist ivuxolimab in advanced cancers. Across the study: Participants averaged approximately 60 years of age (range about 23 to 79) and were 82.7% male.

The CDR3 is 11 amino acids. Between the trimmed V and J ends, which lost 3 bases and 4 bases, there was a span of 2 bases. The germline V gene encodes CDR1 SGHAT and CDR2 FQNNGV. TCRdb keeps only in-frame clones here, not all; method: immunoSEQ multiplex PCR. The sample carries some 85,000 clones, around 86% recorded once. The sequence came from an adult with an advanced solid tumor such as melanoma, head and neck, liver or kidney cancer. The chain recombines TRBV11-2 with TRBJ2-3; D unresolved. Source: CD4+ or CD8+ T cells sorted from blood, taken in a trial of the OX40 agonist ivuxolimab. CDR3 nucleotides: TGTGCCAGCAGCTTGGCAGATACGCAGTATTTT. It yields the protein CASSLADTQYF. The full variable domain, with the rest looked up from reference TRBV11-2 and TRBJ2-3, is EAGVAQSPRYKIIEKRQSVAFWCNPISGHATLYWYQQILGQGPKLLIQFQNNGVVDDSQLPKDRFSAERLKGVDSTLKIQPAKLEDSAVYLCASSLADTQYFGPGTRLTVL.